Described below is a single TCR beta chain sequence and its context. Clones were read by immunoSEQ multiplex PCR, and TCRdb kept only the in-frame ones, dropping some. The data contain roughly 48,000 clones, under 95% of them seen just once; the ten biggest clones take up 22%. This specimen comes from a study of control samples from healthy donors and cancer patients. The germline V gene encodes CDR1 MGHDK and CDR2 SYGVNS. This CDR3 region has 14 residues. After removal of 3 bases from V and 4 bases from J, the junction contained 3 bases not matched to a gene. The TCR comes from a woman in her thirties or forties with head and neck cancer. Sequenced: PBMCs. This rearrangement joins TRBV25-1 to TRBJ2-7; 10 bases fit TRBD1. The CDR3 nucleotides read TGTGCCAGCAGTGACAGGGACAGGGGATACGAGCAGTACTTC. It encodes CASSDRDRGYEQYF.